These 29 T cell receptor beta chains were all obtained from the same sample, sequenced in a study of OX40 agonist ivuxolimab in advanced cancers. Sequenced by immunoSEQ multiplex PCR; TCRdb stores in-frame clones only, minus some. The sample carries under 35,000 clones, around 84% recorded once. Sequenced here: CD4+ or CD8+ T cells sorted from blood, sampled in a trial of the OX40 agonist ivuxolimab. Receptors were obtained from an adult with an advanced solid tumor such as melanoma, head and neck, liver or kidney cancer.

This clone was observed a single time. This rearrangement joins TRBV13 to TRBJ2-1, with D uncertain. The CDR3 length is 13 residues. CDR1 is PRHDT, CDR2 FYEKMQ, per germline (reference sequence). V lost 3 bases to trimming and J lost 6 bases, with 9 bases between them. The CDR3 DNA reads TGTGCCAGCAGCTTCGTACAACCCAATGAGCAGTTCTTC. This translates into CASSFVQPNEQFF. The full variable domain, in which reference TRBV13 and TRBJ2-1 provide the parts outside the CDR3, is AAGVIQSPRHLIKEKRETATLKCYPIPRHDTVYWYQQGPGQDPQFLISFYEKMQSDKGSIPDRFSAQQFSDYHSELNMSSLELGDSALYFCASSFVQPNEQFFGPGTRLTVL.

V is TRBV15 and J is TRBJ2-1; the D gene is possibly TRBD1 (6 bases). V lost 0 bases, J lost 8 bases, and 8 bases lay in between. Germline V CDR1 and CDR2: LNHNV, YYDKDF (reference sequence). The CDR3 length is 13 residues. The CDR3 reads CATSRDSGDEQFF. DNA of the CDR3: TGTGCCACCAGCAGAGACTCAGGGGATGAGCAGTTCTTC.

This chain joins TRBV28 and TRBJ1-1; possible D gene TRBD1, 5 bases. V gave up 6 bases and J gave up 5 bases, with 10 bases separating them. Germline V CDR1 and CDR2: MDHEN, SYDVKM. The CDR3 covers 12 residues. The CDR3 protein is CASSSGMTEAFF. The DNA of the CDR3 is TGTGCCAGCAGCTCAGGGATGACTGAAGCTTTCTTT. The full variable domain, with the rest looked up from reference TRBV28 and TRBJ1-1, is DVKVTQSSRYLVKRTGEKVFLECVQDMDHENMFWYRQDPGLGLRLIYFSYDVKMKEKGDIPEGYSVSREKKERFSLILESASTNQTSMYLCASSSGMTEAFFGQGTRLTVV.

CDR3 sequence (DNA): TGTGCCAGCAGCCCTGGCCCTCCGGGACAGGGGTACGAGCAGTACTTC. Residues: CASSPGPPGQGYEQYF. This chain uses TRBV7-2 with TRBJ2-7; 10 nucleotides align to TRBD1. The germline V gene encodes CDR1 SGHTA and CDR2 FQGNSA. The CDR3 is 16 amino acids. Trimming removed 5 bases from V and 4 bases from J; junction bases left unmatched: 11.

The chain carries TRBV5-1 and TRBJ1-6; D might be TRBD1 (5 bases). CDR1 SGHRS and CDR2 YFSETQ come from the germline V gene. The germline V and J ends were trimmed by 5 bases and 4 bases, with 13 bases remaining between them. The CDR3 loop spans 15 amino acids. Written as DNA, the CDR3 is TGCGCCAGCAGGGTCCGGGACTTTTATAATTCACCCCTCCACTTT. It is translated as CASRVRDFYNSPLHF.

This sequence joins TRBV7-2 and TRBJ1-5; TRBD1 agrees at 10 bases. The V gene's germline CDR1 is SGHTA and CDR2 FQGNSA. CDR3 length equals 14 residues. V lost 5 bases, J lost 7 bases, and 5 bases stayed unmatched. In DNA form, the CDR3 reads TGTGCCAGCAGCCCGCGGACAGGGGGACAGCCCCAGCATTTT. Translated: CASSPRTGGQPQHF. The full variable domain, its missing parts supplied by reference TRBV7-2 and TRBJ1-5, is GAGVSQSPSNKVTEKGKDVELRCDPISGHTALYWYRQSLGQGLEFLIYFQGNSAPDKSGLPSDRFSAERTGGSVSTLTIQRTQQEDSAVYLCASSPRTGGQPQHFGDGTRLSIL.

This chain joins TRBV15 and TRBJ1-1; D unclear. The CDR3 sequence is 13 residues long. The ends were cut back, 0 bases at V and 1 base at J, with 3 bases in the middle. From germline, CDR1 is LNHNV and CDR2 YYDKDF (reference sequence). In DNA, the CDR3 is TGTGCCACCAGCAGAGATCAGAACACTGAAGCTTTCTTT. Translation gives CATSRDQNTEAFF.

The chain joins TRBV7-9 to TRBJ2-2, with 10 bases matching TRBD1. This CDR3 region has 17 residues. CDR1 is SEHNR, CDR2 FQNEAQ, per germline (reference sequence). The V gene end was trimmed by 2 bases and the J gene end by 7 bases; junction bases not matched to a gene: 10. The CDR3 DNA sequence: TGTGCCAGCAGCTTAATTGGACAGGGGGAGCAAGGCGGGGAGCTGTTTTTT. Translated, it gives CASSLIGQGEQGGELFF. Complete variable domain (other parts from reference TRBV7-9 and TRBJ2-2): DTGVSQNPRHKITKRGQNVTFRCDPISEHNRLYWYRQTLGQGPEFLTYFQNEAQLEKSRLLSDRFSAERPKGSFSTLEIQRTEQGDSAMYLCASSLIGQGEQGGELFFGEGSRLTVL.

The V and J genes are TRBV7-9 and TRBJ1-1, with D hard to call. Per germline, CDR1 SEHNR and CDR2 FQNEAQ (reference sequence). The CDR3 is 13 residues long. Trimming took off 7 bases at V and 6 bases at J, with 15 bases between the two ends. CDR3 coding DNA: TGTGCCAGCATAAACATAGGGAGACCTGAAGCTTTCTTT. Amino acid sequence: CASINIGRPEAFF.

The gene calls are TRBV7-2 and TRBJ2-5; either TRBD1 or TRBD2 may fit D (5 bases each). The CDR3 consists of 17 residues. The germline V gene has CDR1 SGHTA and CDR2 FQGNSA. V lost 5 bases, J lost 5 bases, and 24 bases lay in between. The CDR3 loop is CASSPTGTGYGWETQYF. Written as DNA, the CDR3 is TGTGCCAGCAGCCCCACCGGGACGGGGTACGGATGGGAGACCCAGTACTTC.

This clone was seen a handful of times. The chain carries TRBV5-3 and TRBJ1-2, with 7 bases lining up with TRBD1. TRBV5-3 counts as an open reading frame of uncertain function. With 4 bases clipped from V and 6 bases from J, the junction kept 6 bases outside the gene matches. The CDR3 contains 13 residues. The CDR3 loop reads CARSNRGRDGYTF. The CDR3 nucleotides are TGTGCCAGAAGCAACAGGGGCCGGGATGGCTACACCTTC.

The chain recombines TRBV23-1 with TRBJ2-1; perhaps TRBD1 as D (5 bases). Being an ORF, TRBV23-1 has a function that is uncertain. The CDR3 totals 17 residues. Trimming left V 0 bases short and J 7 bases short, with 19 bases between. The CDR3 coding sequence is TGCGCCAGCAGTCAATCTGTGGGGCCGCGACCACTTAATGAGCAGTTCTTC. As protein: CASSQSVGPRPLNEQFF.

As DNA, the CDR3 is TGCGCCAGCAGCCAAGATTGGACAGGGATGAACACTGAAGCTTTCTTT. The encoded protein is CASSQDWTGMNTEAFF. The rearrangement uses TRBV4-3 and TRBJ1-1, with 8 bases aligning to TRBD1. Looked up from germline, CDR1 is LGHNA and CDR2 is YSLEER. The length of the CDR3 is 16 residues. The ends lost 0 bases at V and 0 bases at J; junction bases unmatched: 3.

The rearrangement uses TRBV19 and TRBJ2-3; D perhaps matches TRBD2 (6 bases). V lost 7 bases, J lost 7 bases, and 9 bases lay in between. The CDR3 has 11 residues. Germline V gene sequence: CDR1 LNHDA, CDR2 SQIVND (reference sequence). The CDR3 here is CASIGGNTQYF. CDR3 DNA sequence: TGTGCCAGTATCGGAGGGAATACGCAGTATTTT.

The J gene is TRBJ1-1, the V gene TRBV5-8; D is unresolved. This CDR3 is 10 amino acids long. Germline V gives CDR1 SGHTS, CDR2 YDEGEE. Trimming removed 2 bases at V and 6 bases at J, with 2 bases between. The chain's CDR3 is CASSLPEAFF. CDR3 sequence (DNA): TGTGCCAGCAGCTTACCTGAAGCTTTCTTT. The whole variable domain, remainder taken from reference TRBV5-8 and TRBJ1-1, is EAGVTQSPTHLIKTRGQQATLRCSPISGHTSVYWYQQALGLGLQFLLWYDEGEERNRGNFPPRFSGRQFPNYSSELNVNALELEDSALYLCASSLPEAFFGQGTRLTVV.

This rearrangement joins TRBV6-1 to TRBJ1-1; 8 bases match TRBD1. Per the germline V gene, CDR1 is MNHNS and CDR2 is SASEGT. The CDR3 is 15 residues long. Trimming removed 4 bases from V and 2 bases from J; junction bases left unmatched: 6. As DNA, the CDR3 is TGTGCCAGCAGTGCCTGGACAGGGTCAAACACTGAAGCTTTCTTT. Translated, it gives CASSAWTGSNTEAFF.

Of note for this clone: This likely stems from a read error, as it lies one base from a far larger clone. The rearrangement uses TRBV7-9 and TRBJ1-5, with D hard to call. The CDR3 extends over 18 amino acids. Germline assignment: CDR1 SEHNR and CDR2 FQNEAQ (reference sequence). Trimming removed 0 bases at V and 2 bases at J, with 17 bases between. The CDR3 sequence is CASSLAVRDEKGNQPQHF. The DNA of the CDR3 is TGTGCCAGCAGCTTAGCGGTAAGGGATGAGAAGGGCAATCAGCCCCAGCATTTT.

V is TRBV19 and J is TRBJ1-6, with TRBD1 matching over 8 bases. Germline V CDR1 and CDR2: LNHDA, SQIVND (reference sequence). The CDR3 spans 15 residues. Losses at the gene ends were 3 bases for V and 9 bases for J; bases not matched to a gene: 7. CDR3 region: CASSMSTGVGSPLHF. Here the CDR3 DNA reads TGTGCCAGTAGTATGTCGACAGGGGTAGGTTCACCCCTCCACTTT.

This chain links TRBV29-1 with TRBJ2-7, with D tentatively TRBD1 (6 bases). There are 13 residues in the CDR3. Trimming stripped 5 bases from V and 2 bases from J, with 13 bases between. The germline V gene has CDR1 SQVTM and CDR2 ANQGSEA. The CDR3 is CSVRSGQTYEQYF. For the CDR3, the DNA is TGCAGCGTTAGGTCGGGACAAACCTACGAGCAGTACTTC.

V is TRBV10-2 and J is TRBJ2-5, with D hard to call. The germline CDR1 and CDR2 sequences are WSHSY and SAAADI. The length of the CDR3 is 12 residues. The ends were cut back, 2 bases at V and 3 bases at J, with 4 bases in the middle. CDR3 sequence: CASSEVEETQYF. In DNA form, the CDR3 reads TGCGCCAGCAGTGAGGTGGAAGAGACCCAGTACTTC.

The genes are TRBV21-1 and TRBJ1-5; no check of the table's D call, TRBD1, against the DNA was made. TRBV21-1 is a pseudogene segment. The CDR3 loop spans 17 amino acids. This CDR3 is CASSKDCTDDSNQPQHF. In nucleotides, the CDR3 is TGTGCCAGCAGCAAAGATTGTACAGATGATAGCAATCAGCCCCAGCATTTT.

V and J are TRBV27 and TRBJ2-4, with D perhaps TRBD2 (7 bases). The CDR3 consists of 17 residues. V lost 4 bases and J 3 bases, leaving 19 bases between the germline ends. CDR1 is MNHEY and CDR2 is SMNVEV in the germline V gene (reference sequence). In nucleotides, the CDR3 is TGTGCCAGCAGTTCTCACAGTGAGGGGGGGGGCAAAAACATTCAGTACTTC. This encodes CASSSHSEGGGKNIQYF.

The chain joins TRBV5-6 to TRBJ1-5; no clear D gene. The germline V gene encodes CDR1 SGHDT and CDR2 YYEEEE. Trimming took 2 bases from V and 3 from J, leaving 3 bases between them. The CDR3 is 12 residues long. The CDR3: CASSFYNQPQHF. The CDR3 DNA is TGTGCCAGCAGCTTCTACAATCAGCCCCAGCATTTT.

The chain links TRBV9 to TRBJ2-3; the D gene is possibly TRBD1 (5 bases). The germline V gene encodes CDR1 SGDLS and CDR2 YYNGEE. The V end lost 0 bases, the J end lost 0 bases, and 8 bases lay between the germline ends. CDR3 size: 15 residues. The CDR3 here is CASSVGDSSTDTQYF. The CDR3, as DNA: TGTGCCAGCAGCGTAGGAGACAGTAGCACAGATACGCAGTATTTT. Based on the CDR3 plus reference TRBV9 and TRBJ2-3, the full variable domain is DSGVTQTPKHLITATGQRVTLRCSPRSGDLSVYWYQQSLDQGLQFLIQYYNGEERAKGNILERFSAQQFPDLHSELNLSSLELGDSALYFCASSVGDSSTDTQYFGPGTRLTVL.

V gene TRBV2 combines with J gene TRBJ2-1; TRBD2 agrees at 12 bases. Germline lookup yields CDR1 SNHLY and CDR2 FYNNEI. Trimming removed 6 bases from V and 7 bases from J; junction bases left unmatched: 7. The CDR3 has 15 amino acids. CDR3 sequence: CASRRLAGVGNEQFF. CDR3 nucleotides: TGTGCCAGCAGGAGACTAGCGGGGGTCGGGAATGAGCAGTTCTTC.

J is TRBJ2-7 and V is TRBV28; D is possibly TRBD1 or TRBD2 (5 bases each). V shed 6 bases and J shed 5 bases, with 17 bases lying between them. This CDR3 spans 14 amino acids. Germline V gene lookup returns CDR1 MDHEN and CDR2 SYDVKM. CDR3: CASSLQGDVHEQYF. The CDR3 bases are TGTGCCAGCAGCCTTCAAGGGGACGTCCACGAGCAGTACTTC.

The sample holds a few counts of this clone. The chain joins TRBV29-1 to TRBJ2-4, with D possibly matching TRBD2 (6 bases). CDR1 is SQVTM and CDR2 is ANQGSEA in the germline V gene. V shed 5 bases and J shed 0 bases, with 14 bases lying between them. This CDR3 is 15 amino acids long. The CDR3 sequence is CSVLGDFLAKNIQYF. The CDR3 nucleotides are TGCAGCGTTTTGGGGGACTTCTTAGCCAAAAACATTCAGTACTTC.

The chain links TRBV28 to TRBJ1-1; unclear D gene. Germline V lookup: CDR1 MDHEN, CDR2 SYDVKM. The V end lost 2 bases, the J end lost 1 base, and 8 bases lay between the germline ends. This CDR3 is 14 amino acids long. The CDR3 nucleotides are TGTGCCAGCAGTTTAACGTGGGGGAACACTGAAGCTTTCTTT. Its protein is CASSLTWGNTEAFF.

The rearrangement uses TRBV5-1 and TRBJ2-7; D not resolved. Trimming took 2 bases from V and 4 from J, leaving 13 bases between them. CDR1 is SGHRS, CDR2 YFSETQ, per germline. There are 14 residues in the CDR3. The CDR3 loop reads CASSFDLGIYEQYF. In DNA, the CDR3 is TGCGCCAGCAGCTTCGACCTAGGGATTTACGAGCAGTACTTC.